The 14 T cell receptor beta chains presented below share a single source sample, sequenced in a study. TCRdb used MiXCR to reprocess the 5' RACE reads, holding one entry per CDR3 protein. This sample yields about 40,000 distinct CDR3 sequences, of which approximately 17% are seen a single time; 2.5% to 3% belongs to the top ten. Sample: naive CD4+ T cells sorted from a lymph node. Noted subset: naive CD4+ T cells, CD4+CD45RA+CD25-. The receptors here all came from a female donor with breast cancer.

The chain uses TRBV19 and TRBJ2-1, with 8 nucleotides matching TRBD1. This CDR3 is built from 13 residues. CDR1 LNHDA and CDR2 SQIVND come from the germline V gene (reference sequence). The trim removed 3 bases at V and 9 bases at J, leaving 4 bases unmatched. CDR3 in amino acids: CASSILQGGEQFF. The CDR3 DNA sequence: TGTGCCAGTAGTATCCTACAGGGGGGTGAGCAGTTCTTC. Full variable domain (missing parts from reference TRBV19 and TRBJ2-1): DGGITQSPKYLFRKEGQNVTLSCEQNLNHDAMYWYRQDPGQGLRLIYYSQIVNDFQKGDIAEGYSVSREKKESFPLTVTSAQKNPTAFYLCASSILQGGEQFFGPGTRLTVL.

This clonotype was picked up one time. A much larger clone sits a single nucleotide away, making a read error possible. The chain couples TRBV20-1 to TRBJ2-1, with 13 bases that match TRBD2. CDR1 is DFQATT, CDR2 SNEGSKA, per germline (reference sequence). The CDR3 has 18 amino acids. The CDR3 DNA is TGCAGTGCTCGAGCACTAGCGGGAGGGCCGTCCCTTGGGAATGAGCAGCTCTTC. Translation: CSARALAGGPSLGNEQLF.

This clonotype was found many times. Here the CDR3 reads CSVPAGVSYEQYF. CDR3 DNA sequence: TGCAGTGTCCCAGCGGGGGTCTCCTACGAGCAGTACTTC. The chain combines TRBV20-1 with TRBJ2-7; 8 bases agree with TRBD2. The CDR3 loop spans 13 amino acids. Unmatched junction bases numbered 5, after V lost 7 bases and J lost 0 bases. CDR1 is DFQATT and CDR2 is SNEGSKA in the germline V gene (reference sequence).

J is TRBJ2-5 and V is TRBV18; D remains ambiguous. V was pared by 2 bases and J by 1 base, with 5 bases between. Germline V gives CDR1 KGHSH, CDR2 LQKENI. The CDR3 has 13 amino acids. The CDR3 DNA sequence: TGTGCCAGCTCACCAGAGCCCCAAGAGACCCAGTACTTC. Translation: CASSPEPQETQYF.

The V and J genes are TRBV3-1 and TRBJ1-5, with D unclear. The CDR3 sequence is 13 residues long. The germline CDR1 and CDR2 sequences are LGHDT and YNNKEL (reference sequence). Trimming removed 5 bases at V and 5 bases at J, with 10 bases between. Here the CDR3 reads CASSSTGDQPQHF. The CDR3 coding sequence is TGTGCCAGCAGCAGCACCGGCGATCAGCCCCAGCATTTT.

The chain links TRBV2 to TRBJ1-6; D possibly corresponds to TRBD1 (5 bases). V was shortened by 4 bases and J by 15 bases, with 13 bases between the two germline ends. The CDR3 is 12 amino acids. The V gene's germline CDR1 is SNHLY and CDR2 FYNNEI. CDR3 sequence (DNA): TGTGCCAGCAGTGTCGGGGGTTTTCTCCTCCACTTT. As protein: CASSVGGFLLHF.

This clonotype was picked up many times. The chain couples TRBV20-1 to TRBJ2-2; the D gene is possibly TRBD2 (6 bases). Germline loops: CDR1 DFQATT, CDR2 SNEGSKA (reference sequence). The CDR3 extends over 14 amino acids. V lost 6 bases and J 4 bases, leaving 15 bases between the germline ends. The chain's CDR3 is CSAPRDWPTGELFF. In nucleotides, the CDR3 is TGCAGTGCCCCCCGGGACTGGCCCACCGGGGAGCTGTTTTTT.

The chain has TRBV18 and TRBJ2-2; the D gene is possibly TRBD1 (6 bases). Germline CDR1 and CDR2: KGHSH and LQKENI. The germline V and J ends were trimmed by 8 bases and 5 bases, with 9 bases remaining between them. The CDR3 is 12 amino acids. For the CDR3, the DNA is TGTGCCAGCGGGGGCCGAACCGGGGAGCTGTTTTTT. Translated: CASGGRTGELFF.

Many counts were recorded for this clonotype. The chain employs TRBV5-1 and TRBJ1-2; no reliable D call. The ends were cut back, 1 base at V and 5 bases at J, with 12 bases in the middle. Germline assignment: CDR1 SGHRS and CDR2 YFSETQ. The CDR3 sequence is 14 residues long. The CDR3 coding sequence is TGCGCCAGCAGCTTGCCTGACCCCATATATGGCTACACCTTC. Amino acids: CASSLPDPIYGYTF.

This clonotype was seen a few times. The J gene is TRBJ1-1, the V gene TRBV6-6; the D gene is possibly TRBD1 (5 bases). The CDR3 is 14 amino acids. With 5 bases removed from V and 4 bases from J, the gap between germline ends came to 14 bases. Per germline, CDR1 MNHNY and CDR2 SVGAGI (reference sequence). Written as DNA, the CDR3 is TGTGCCAGCAGTATGGGGGTCGGGGGCACTGAAGCTTTCTTT. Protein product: CASSMGVGGTEAFF.

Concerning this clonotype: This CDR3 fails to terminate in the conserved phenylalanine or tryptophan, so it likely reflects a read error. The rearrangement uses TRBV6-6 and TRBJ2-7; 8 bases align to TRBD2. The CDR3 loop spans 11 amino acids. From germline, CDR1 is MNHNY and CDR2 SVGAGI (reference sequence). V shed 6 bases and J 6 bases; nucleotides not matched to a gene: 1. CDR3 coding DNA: TGTGCCAGCAGACGGGAGGGCGAGCAGTACTGC. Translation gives CASRREGEQYC.

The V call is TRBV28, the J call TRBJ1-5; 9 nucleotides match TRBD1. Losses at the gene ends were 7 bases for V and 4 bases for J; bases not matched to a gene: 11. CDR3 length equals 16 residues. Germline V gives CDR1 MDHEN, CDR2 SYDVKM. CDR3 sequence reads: CASISPGTGFNQPQHF. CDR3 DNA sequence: TGTGCCAGCATCTCCCCCGGGACAGGGTTTAATCAGCCCCAGCATTTT.

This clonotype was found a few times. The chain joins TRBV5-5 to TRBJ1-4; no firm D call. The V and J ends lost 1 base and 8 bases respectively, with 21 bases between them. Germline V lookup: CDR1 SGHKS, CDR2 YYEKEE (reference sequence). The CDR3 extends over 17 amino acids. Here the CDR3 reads CASSLNPPGPLGEKLFF. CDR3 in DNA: TGTGCCAGCAGCTTGAATCCTCCCGGGCCTCTCGGGGAAAAACTGTTTTTT.

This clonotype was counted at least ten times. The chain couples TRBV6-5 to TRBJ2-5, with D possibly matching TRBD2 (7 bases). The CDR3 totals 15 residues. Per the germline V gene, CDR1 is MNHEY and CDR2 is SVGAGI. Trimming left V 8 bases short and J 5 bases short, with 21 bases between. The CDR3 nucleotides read TGTGCCAGCCGTCGCTTAGGGGGGGATTCGGAGACCCAGTACTTC. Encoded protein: CASRRLGGDSETQYF.